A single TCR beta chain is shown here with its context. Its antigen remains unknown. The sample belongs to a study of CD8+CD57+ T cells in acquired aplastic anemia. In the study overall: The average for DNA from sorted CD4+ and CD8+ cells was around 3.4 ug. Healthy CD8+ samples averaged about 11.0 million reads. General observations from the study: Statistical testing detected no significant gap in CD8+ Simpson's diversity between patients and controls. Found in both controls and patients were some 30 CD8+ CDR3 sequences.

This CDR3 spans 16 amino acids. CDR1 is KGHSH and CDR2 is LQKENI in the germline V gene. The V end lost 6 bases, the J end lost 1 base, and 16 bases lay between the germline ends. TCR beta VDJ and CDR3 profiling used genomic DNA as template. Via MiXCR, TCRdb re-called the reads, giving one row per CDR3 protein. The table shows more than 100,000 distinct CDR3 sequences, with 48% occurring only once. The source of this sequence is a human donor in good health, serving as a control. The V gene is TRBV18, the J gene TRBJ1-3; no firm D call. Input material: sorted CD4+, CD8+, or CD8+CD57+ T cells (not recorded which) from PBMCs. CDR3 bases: TGTGCCAGCTCCGGCCTGTCCCCTAAGTCTGGAAACACCATATATTTT. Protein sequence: CASSGLSPKSGNTIYF.